The 10 T cell receptor beta chains below all came from one sample that was sequenced in a study of identifying expanded T cells in peripheral blood. Method: immunoSEQ multiplex PCR; TCRdb's copy keeps in-frame clones and lacks some. The repertoire holds 95,000 to 150,000 clones, with more than 80% as singletons. Material: blood. The receptor source for this set is a person aged 18-70 years in good health.

This clone appeared a few times. The gene calls are TRBV4-2 and TRBJ1-2; possibly TRBD1 for D (5 bases). The ends were cut back, 4 bases at V and 2 bases at J, with 11 bases in the middle. The CDR3 extends over 14 amino acids. Germline values: CDR1 LGHNA, CDR2 YNFKEQ. The CDR3 region has the DNA TGTGCCAGCAGCCGGGGGTCTGAAAACTATGGCTACACCTTC. Its protein product is CASSRGSENYGYTF.

This clone appeared a single time. The chain carries TRBV11-2 and TRBJ2-4; 9 nucleotides match TRBD2. This CDR3 comprises 16 residues. Looked up from germline, CDR1 is SGHAT and CDR2 is FQNNGV. V lost 4 bases to trimming and J lost 6 bases; unmatched junction nucleotides: 10. The CDR3 nucleotides read TGTGCCAGCAGCTCCATGTTGGCGGGAGGGGCAAACATTCAGTACTTC. Encoded protein: CASSSMLAGGANIQYF.

This chain joins TRBV29-1 and TRBJ2-5; weak D call: TRBD1 (6 bases). The V gene's germline CDR1 is SQVTM and CDR2 ANQGSEA. The CDR3 is 12 amino acids. Trimming stripped 6 bases from V and 3 bases from J, with 11 bases between. The CDR3 is CSVRDNEETQYF. DNA of the CDR3: TGCAGCGTCCGGGACAACGAAGAGACCCAGTACTTC.

The CDR3 protein is CATSRDRVNEQFF. In DNA, the CDR3 is TGTGCCACCAGCAGGGACAGGGTCAATGAGCAGTTCTTC. The V call is TRBV15, the J call TRBJ2-1; 8 nucleotides agree with TRBD1. The ends lost 3 bases at V and 6 bases at J; junction bases unmatched: 1. Germline-derived CDR1 and CDR2 are LNHNV and YYDKDF (reference sequence). This CDR3 is 13 amino acids long.

V and J are TRBV5-1 and TRBJ2-7; 15 nucleotides line up with TRBD2. Trimming took 4 bases from V and 4 from J; bases not matched to a gene: 6. Germline CDR1 and CDR2: SGHRS and YFSETQ. This CDR3 has 16 amino acids. Written as DNA, the CDR3 is TGCGCCAGCAGCCCCGGGACTAGCGGGGGGTGGTACGAGCAGTACTTC. Translating it yields CASSPGTSGGWYEQYF.

This rearrangement joins TRBV11-2 to TRBJ2-1, with 7 bases identical to TRBD2. The CDR3 totals 18 residues. Looked up from germline, CDR1 is SGHAT and CDR2 is FQNNGV. The V segment lost 5 bases and the J segment 4 bases; nucleotides outside the gene matches: 17. The CDR3 region is CASSETPPSGQWYNEQFF. The CDR3 DNA is TGTGCCAGCAGCGAGACCCCACCTAGCGGCCAATGGTACAATGAGCAGTTCTTC.

The chain employs TRBV6-5 and TRBJ2-1, with D perhaps matching TRBD2 (5 bases). With 0 bases removed from V and 10 bases from J, the gap between germline ends came to 13 bases. Germline V CDR1 and CDR2: MNHEY, SVGAGI. The CDR3 has 14 amino acids. CDR3 in amino acids: CASSYSGGSGEQFF. CDR3 sequence (DNA): TGTGCCAGCAGTTACTCAGGAGGCTCCGGGGAGCAGTTCTTC.

Here the CDR3 DNA reads TGTGCCATCAGTCCGGGTCAAAGGGACACAGATACGCAGTATTTT. Translation gives CAISPGQRDTDTQYF. The V gene is TRBV10-3, the J gene TRBJ2-3; unclear D gene. V was trimmed by 5 bases and J by 2 bases, leaving 14 bases between them. The CDR3 is made up of 15 amino acids. Germline V gene sequence: CDR1 ENHRY, CDR2 SYGVKD.

The chain recombines TRBV7-8 with TRBJ1-6; a possible D gene is TRBD1 (5 bases). This CDR3 has 15 residues. CDR1 is SGHVS and CDR2 is FQNEAQ in the germline V gene. The V and J ends lost 4 bases and 10 bases respectively, with 17 bases between them. Here the CDR3 reads CASSSGWGLGSPLHF. In DNA form, the CDR3 reads TGTGCCAGCAGCTCCGGTTGGGGCTTGGGGTCACCCCTCCACTTT. Full variable domain (rest looked up from reference TRBV7-8 and TRBJ1-6): GAGVSQSPRYKVAKRGQDVALRCDPISGHVSLFWYQQALGQGPEFLTYFQNEAQLDKSGLPSDRFFAERPEGSVSTLKIQRTQQEDSAVYLCASSSGWGLGSPLHFGNGTRLTVT.

The chain is built from TRBV7-2 and TRBJ1-2; the match to TRBD1 covers 7 bases. Germline trimming cut 2 bases from V and 3 bases from J; bases unmatched to any gene: 6. Germline CDR1 is SGHTA and CDR2 is FQGNSA. CDR3 length: 15 amino acids. The CDR3 loop is CASSLSPTGHYGYTF. In DNA form, the CDR3 reads TGTGCCAGCAGCTTATCCCCGACAGGGCACTATGGCTACACCTTC.